This is a list of T cell receptor beta chains from one sample in a study of blood T cell repertoires in COVID-19. Some clones are missing from TCRdb's copy, which holds only in-frame ones; the method was immunoSEQ multiplex PCR. The table includes approximately 300,000 clones, around 85% detected once. Source material: peripheral blood. The receptors were sampled from a human donor with COVID-19, enrolled during active disease. The donor label of this sample is uncertain. Both conserved end residues are part of each CDR3. Fields, in order: clone size, J gene, V gene, D gene, CDR3 protein, CDR3 DNA. The D gene is left open where the match is weak. Clone size is not always given. Where it is, it says once, few, many or a class for expanded clones.

abundance: NA; j_gene: TRBJ1-2; v_gene: TRBV6-1; d_gene: NA; CDR3aa: CASSGYGGQGLDGYTF; CDR3nt: TGTGCCAGCAGTGGCTACGGTGGGCAGGGGCTAGATGGCTACACCTTC
abundance: NA; j_gene: TRBJ1-2; v_gene: TRBV3-1/TRBV3-2; d_gene: TRBD1; CDR3aa: CASRDRGRDGYTF; CDR3nt: TGTGCCAGCAGGGACAGGGGGCGGGATGGCTACACCTTC
abundance: NA; j_gene: TRBJ2-3; v_gene: TRBV18; d_gene: TRBD2; CDR3aa: CASSPRRDYGRGTDTQYF; CDR3nt: TGTGCCAGCTCACCACGCCGGGACTACGGGAGGGGTACAGATACGCAGTATTTT
abundance: NA; j_gene: TRBJ2-1; v_gene: TRBV7-6; d_gene: TRBD2; CDR3aa: CASSPRGGRVNEQFF; CDR3nt: TGTGCCAGCAGTCCGAGGGGCGGGAGGGTGAATGAGCAGTTCTTC
abundance: NA; j_gene: TRBJ1-6; v_gene: TRBV30; d_gene: NA; CDR3aa: CAWSAGRNSPLHF; CDR3nt: TGTGCCTGGAGTGCCGGGAGAAATTCACCCCTCCACTTT
abundance: few; j_gene: TRBJ1-6; v_gene: TRBV7-2; d_gene: NA; CDR3aa: CASSSIGNSPLHF; CDR3nt: TGTGCCAGCAGCTCAATCGGGAATTCACCCCTCCACTTT
abundance: NA; j_gene: TRBJ2-1; v_gene: TRBV19; d_gene: TRBD2; CDR3aa: CASSILTSGRTNNEQFF; CDR3nt: TGTGCCAGTAGTATACTGACTAGCGGGAGGACAAACAATGAGCAGTTCTTC
abundance: NA; j_gene: TRBJ2-1; v_gene: TRBV30; d_gene: TRBD2; CDR3aa: CAWSGLAGAEQFF; CDR3nt: TGTGCCTGGAGTGGACTAGCGGGAGCCGAGCAGTTCTTC
abundance: NA; j_gene: TRBJ1-2; v_gene: TRBV19; d_gene: TRBD1; CDR3aa: CASSLDRGGNYGYTF; CDR3nt: TGTGCCAGTAGCCTCGACAGGGGTGGAAACTATGGCTACACCTTC
abundance: NA; j_gene: TRBJ1-5; v_gene: TRBV30; d_gene: NA; CDR3aa: CAWRSGGNQPQHF; CDR3nt: TGTGCCTGGAGATCGGGGGGCAATCAGCCCCAGCATTTT
abundance: NA; j_gene: TRBJ2-2; v_gene: TRBV7-2; d_gene: TRBD1; CDR3aa: CASSKGQARELFF; CDR3nt: TGTGCCAGCAGTAAAGGACAGGCGAGGGAGCTGTTTTTT
abundance: few; j_gene: TRBJ1-5; v_gene: TRBV28; d_gene: NA; CDR3aa: CASNIAGPGEQPQHF; CDR3nt: TGTGCCAGTAACATCGCAGGGCCGGGTGAACAGCCCCAGCATTTT
abundance: few; j_gene: TRBJ1-6; v_gene: TRBV9; d_gene: NA; CDR3aa: CASSVGQGPDSPLHF; CDR3nt: TGTGCCAGCAGCGTAGGTCAGGGGCCAGATTCACCCCTCCACTTT
abundance: NA; j_gene: TRBJ2-2; v_gene: TRBV27; d_gene: NA; CDR3aa: CATTGNTGELFF; CDR3nt: TGTGCCACGACAGGGAACACCGGGGAGCTGTTTTTT
abundance: few; j_gene: TRBJ2-7; v_gene: TRBV7-9; d_gene: NA; CDR3aa: CASSPRLDSYEQYF; CDR3nt: TGTGCCAGCAGCCCTCGACTAGACTCCTACGAGCAGTACTTC
abundance: NA; j_gene: TRBJ2-3; v_gene: TRBV9; d_gene: TRBD2; CDR3aa: CASSVVSGRGTDTQYF; CDR3nt: TGTGCCAGCAGCGTAGTTAGCGGGAGAGGCACAGATACGCAGTATTTT
abundance: NA; j_gene: TRBJ2-2; v_gene: TRBV11-3; d_gene: NA; CDR3aa: CASSPSRQERTGELFF; CDR3nt: TGTGCCAGCAGTCCTAGCCGCCAGGAGAGGACCGGGGAGCTGTTTTTT
abundance: NA; j_gene: TRBJ1-5; v_gene: TRBV19; d_gene: NA; CDR3aa: CASRGRQGARFDQPQHF; CDR3nt: TGTGCCAGTAGAGGCCGACAAGGGGCTAGGTTTGATCAGCCCCAGCATTTT
abundance: NA; j_gene: TRBJ1-2; v_gene: TRBV28; d_gene: TRBD1; CDR3aa: CATGTGEGYTF; CDR3nt: TGTGCCACCGGGACAGGGGAGGGCTACACCTTC
abundance: NA; j_gene: TRBJ2-1; v_gene: TRBV24-1; d_gene: TRBD2; CDR3aa: CATSDVGTSGKNEQFF; CDR3nt: TGTGCCACCAGTGATGTCGGGACTAGCGGGAAAAATGAGCAGTTCTTC
abundance: NA; j_gene: TRBJ2-1; v_gene: TRBV27; d_gene: TRBD1; CDR3aa: CASRWSGTGTGYPNEQFF; CDR3nt: TGTGCCAGCAGGTGGAGTGGGACCGGGACAGGGTACCCCAATGAGCAGTTCTTC
abundance: NA; j_gene: TRBJ1-5; v_gene: TRBV18; d_gene: NA; CDR3aa: CASSLESNQPQHF; CDR3nt: TGTGCCAGCTCACTTGAGAGCAATCAGCCCCAGCATTTT
abundance: NA; j_gene: TRBJ2-1; v_gene: TRBV4-1; d_gene: TRBD2; CDR3aa: CASSQGALAGNEQFF; CDR3nt: TGCGCCAGCAGCCAAGGGGCCCTAGCGGGCAATGAGCAGTTCTTC
abundance: NA; j_gene: TRBJ2-1; v_gene: TRBV6-6; d_gene: TRBD1; CDR3aa: CGTGAYNEQFF; CDR3nt: TGTGGCACAGGGGCCTACAATGAGCAGTTCTTC
abundance: NA; j_gene: TRBJ1-1; v_gene: TRBV5-1; d_gene: NA; CDR3aa: CASSLEQTEAFF; CDR3nt: TGCGCCAGCAGCTTGGAACAGACTGAAGCTTTCTTT
abundance: NA; j_gene: TRBJ2-3; v_gene: TRBV7-3; d_gene: NA; CDR3aa: CASSLSSVDTQYF; CDR3nt: TGTGCCAGCAGCCTTAGTAGCGTAGATACGCAGTATTTT
abundance: NA; j_gene: TRBJ2-3; v_gene: TRBV7-2; d_gene: NA; CDR3aa: CASSFGLHTDTQYF; CDR3nt: TGTGCCAGCAGCTTCGGACTACACACAGATACGCAGTATTTT
abundance: NA; j_gene: TRBJ1-1; v_gene: TRBV21-1; d_gene: NA; CDR3aa: CASSKGPGTNTEAFF; CDR3nt: TGTGCCAGCAGCAAAGGTCCAGGAACGAACACTGAAGCTTTCTTT
abundance: NA; j_gene: TRBJ1-2; v_gene: TRBV7-2; d_gene: TRBD1; CDR3aa: CASSPRPGQGLRGYTF; CDR3nt: TGTGCCAGCAGCCCGCGACCGGGACAGGGTCTAAGAGGCTACACCTTC
abundance: NA; j_gene: TRBJ2-4; v_gene: TRBV7-8; d_gene: NA; CDR3aa: CASSLNRLNIQYF; CDR3nt: TGTGCCAGCAGCCTCAATCGGTTAAACATTCAGTACTTC
abundance: NA; j_gene: TRBJ1-5; v_gene: TRBV7-2; d_gene: TRBD1; CDR3aa: CASSMGQINQPQHF; CDR3nt: TGTGCCAGCAGCATGGGACAGATAAATCAGCCCCAGCATTTT
abundance: NA; j_gene: TRBJ2-2; v_gene: TRBV5-1; d_gene: NA; CDR3aa: CASSLLGAGELFF; CDR3nt: TGCGCCAGCAGCTTGTTAGGGGCCGGGGAGCTGTTTTTT
abundance: NA; j_gene: TRBJ1-2; v_gene: TRBV7-9; d_gene: NA; CDR3aa: CASSLTLGEANYGYTF; CDR3nt: TGTGCCAGCAGCTTAACCCTAGGAGAGGCTAACTATGGCTACACCTTC
abundance: NA; j_gene: TRBJ1-6; v_gene: TRBV5-1; d_gene: TRBD1; CDR3aa: CASSLAGQGSSPLHF; CDR3nt: TGCGCCAGCAGCTTGGCTGGACAGGGGAGTTCACCCCTCCACTTT
abundance: NA; j_gene: TRBJ1-2; v_gene: TRBV24-1; d_gene: NA; CDR3aa: CATSDTGKNYGYTF; CDR3nt: TGTGCCACCAGTGATACAGGGAAAAACTATGGCTACACCTTC
abundance: NA; j_gene: TRBJ1-6; v_gene: TRBV10-3; d_gene: TRBD1; CDR3aa: CAISESTGYNSPLHF; CDR3nt: TGTGCCATCAGTGAGTCGACAGGGTATAATTCACCCCTCCACTTT
abundance: NA; j_gene: TRBJ1-1; v_gene: TRBV7-9; d_gene: NA; CDR3aa: CASSPFRDTEAFF; CDR3nt: TGTGCCAGCAGCCCTTTCCGGGACACTGAAGCTTTCTTT
abundance: once; j_gene: TRBJ1-5; v_gene: TRBV2; d_gene: TRBD1; CDR3aa: CASSADRGLNQPQHF; CDR3nt: TGTGCCAGCAGTGCAGACAGGGGGTTGAATCAGCCCCAGCATTTT
abundance: NA; j_gene: TRBJ1-4; v_gene: TRBV6-5; d_gene: NA; CDR3aa: CASSPTGRNEKLFF; CDR3nt: TGTGCCAGCAGTCCCACAGGGAGAAATGAAAAACTGTTTTTT
abundance: NA; j_gene: TRBJ2-5; v_gene: TRBV4-3; d_gene: NA; CDR3aa: CASSHGSGNQETQYF; CDR3nt: TGCGCCAGCAGCCATGGTAGCGGTAACCAAGAGACCCAGTACTTC
abundance: NA; j_gene: TRBJ2-1; v_gene: TRBV18; d_gene: TRBD1; CDR3aa: CASSPRTGGKNEQFF; CDR3nt: TGTGCCAGCTCTCCCAGGACAGGGGGAAAGAATGAGCAGTTCTTC
abundance: few; j_gene: TRBJ1-3; v_gene: TRBV19; d_gene: NA; CDR3aa: CASSIEASGNTIYF; CDR3nt: TGTGCCAGTAGTATCGAGGCCTCTGGAAACACCATATATTTT
abundance: NA; j_gene: TRBJ1-4; v_gene: TRBV28; d_gene: NA; CDR3aa: CASSSRRVENEKLFF; CDR3nt: TGTGCCAGCAGTTCGCGCAGGGTAGAGAATGAAAAACTGTTTTTT
abundance: NA; j_gene: TRBJ1-2; v_gene: TRBV19; d_gene: TRBD1; CDR3aa: CASSVVTGVSGYTF; CDR3nt: TGTGCCAGTAGTGTGGTTACAGGGGTAAGCGGCTACACCTTC
abundance: NA; j_gene: TRBJ1-1; v_gene: TRBV28; d_gene: NA; CDR3aa: CASTIIRANTEAFF; CDR3nt: TGTGCCAGCACCATAATCAGGGCGAACACTGAAGCTTTCTTT
abundance: NA; j_gene: TRBJ2-1; v_gene: TRBV11-2; d_gene: NA; CDR3aa: CASSLAGSLNEQFF; CDR3nt: TGTGCCAGCAGCTTGGCGGGATCACTTAATGAGCAGTTCTTC